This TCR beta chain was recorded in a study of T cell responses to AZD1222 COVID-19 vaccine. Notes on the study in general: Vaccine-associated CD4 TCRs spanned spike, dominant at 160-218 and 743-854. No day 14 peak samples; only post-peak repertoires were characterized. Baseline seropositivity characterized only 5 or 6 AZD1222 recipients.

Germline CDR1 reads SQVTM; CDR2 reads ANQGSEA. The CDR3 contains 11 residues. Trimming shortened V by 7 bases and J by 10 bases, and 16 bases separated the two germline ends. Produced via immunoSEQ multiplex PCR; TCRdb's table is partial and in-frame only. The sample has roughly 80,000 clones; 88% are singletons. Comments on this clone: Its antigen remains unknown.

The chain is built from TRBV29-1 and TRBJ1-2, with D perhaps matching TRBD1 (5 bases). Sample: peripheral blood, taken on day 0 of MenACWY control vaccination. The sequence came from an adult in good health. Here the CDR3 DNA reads TGCAGCGCCGGGGACCCGCAAGTCTACACCTTC. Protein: CSAGDPQVYTF.